These T cell receptor beta chains were read from a single sample in a study of CD8+CD57+ T cells in acquired aplastic anemia. TCRdb redid the calling of the reads with MiXCR, one entry per CDR3 protein. The sample gives just over 400,000 distinct CDR3 sequences, under 80% of which show up once; more than 3.5% is in the top ten. Source material: sorted CD4+, CD8+, or CD8+CD57+ T cells (not recorded which) from PBMCs. The source is a human donor in good health, serving as a control. CDR3s include the opening cysteine and the closing phenylalanine or tryptophan. The order of the fields is V gene, J gene, D gene, clone size, CDR3 DNA, CDR3 protein. D genes are given only for firm matches. Expanded clones are given a class, and other clones once, few, many or no size at all.

TRBV2	TRBJ1-1	-	once	TGTGCCAGCAGGGGAGGGGAGACCACTGAAGCTTTCTTT	CASRGGETTEAFF
TRBV9	TRBJ2-1	-	-	TGTGCCAGCAGCGTATACCAGAACTCCTACAGTGAGCAGTTCTTC	CASSVYQNSYSEQFF
TRBV5-1	TRBJ1-1	-	once	TGTGCCAGCAGCCGACCCGTGACAGCGGGCACTGAAGCTTTCTTT	CASSRPVTAGTEAFF
TRBV19	TRBJ1-1	-	-	TGTGCCAGCAGTATAGGTTTGGCGGGTACCACTGAAGCTTTCTTT	CASSIGLAGTTEAFF
TRBV5-1	TRBJ2-7	TRBD2	-	TGCGCCAGCAGCTTGGACTATGGTCACGGGAGGGAGCAGTACTTC	CASSLDYGHGREQYF
TRBV7-2	TRBJ1-5	-	-	TGTGCCAGCAGCTCAACTCGACGCAATCAGCCCCAGCATTTT	CASSSTRRNQPQHF
TRBV10-1	TRBJ1-2	TRBD1	-	TGCGCCAGCAGTGGGCGGACAGGGCCGGATGGCTACACCTTC	CASSGRTGPDGYTF
TRBV11-2	TRBJ2-1	-	-	TGTGCCAGCAGCTACCGGGGACCGGGGGCTTTAAATGAGCAGTTCTTC	CASSYRGPGALNEQFF
TRBV24-1	TRBJ2-7	-	-	TGTGCCACCAGTGATTCCAGCGGACGCTTCTACAATGAGCAGTACTTC	CATSDSSGRFYNEQYF
TRBV2	TRBJ1-6	TRBD1	-	TGTGCCAGCAGTGTGGACAGGAGTTATTCACCCCTCCACTTT	CASSVDRSYSPLHF
TRBV5-1	TRBJ2-3	TRBD2	-	TGTGCCAGCAGCTTGGCGGGGGGGAAAGATACGCAGTATTTT	CASSLAGGKDTQYF
TRBV11-1	TRBJ2-3	-	once	TGTGCCAGCAGCTTAATCGAGAACACGCAGTATTTT	CASSLIENTQYF
TRBV7-3	TRBJ2-2	-	-	TGTGCCAGCAGCCGGTCCAACCGGGGAACAGGCGTCGCCGGGGAGCTGTTTTTT	CASSRSNRGTGVAGELFF
TRBV5-6	TRBJ2-7	-	-	TGTGCCAGCAGCCCAAACGGTGCCCGGGACTACGAGCAGTACTTC	CASSPNGARDYEQYF
TRBV2	TRBJ2-2	-	-	TGTGCCAGCATGACAAACGCTGACGGTACCGGGGAGCTGTTTTTT	CASMTNADGTGELFF
TRBV9	TRBJ2-7	-	-	TGTGCCAGCAGCCTGGGGAGGACCGATAACTCACCCCAGTACTTC	CASSLGRTDNSPQYF
TRBV7-6	TRBJ1-1	-	few	TGTGCCAGCAGCTTAGGACAAAGCACTGAAGCTTTCTTT	CASSLGQSTEAFF
TRBV9	TRBJ2-2	TRBD2	-	TGTGCCAGCAGCGGATTTAGCGGGATGACGGGCGGGGAGCTGTTTTTT	CASSGFSGMTGGELFF
TRBV6-2/TRBV6-3	TRBJ2-5	-	once	TGTGCCAGCAGTTGGCGACCGAGAGAGACCCAGTACTTC	CASSWRPRETQYF
TRBV5-1	TRBJ2-7	-	many	TGCGCCACCCTTTTTCCTCAGGGAACTCGCTACGAGCAGTACTTC	CATLFPQGTRYEQYF
TRBV5-1	TRBJ1-3	-	-	TGTGCCAGCAGTTTGGCGGCCAGCGGGCCCATATATTTT	CASSLAASGPIYF
TRBV20-1	TRBJ2-7	-	-	TGCAGTGCTAGAAACCCCAGGGGCTACGAGCAGTACTTC	CSARNPRGYEQYF
TRBV7-2	TRBJ1-5	-	-	TGTGCCAGCAGCTTTGTGGTGTTCGGTCAGCCCCAGCAATTT	CASSFVVFGQPQQF
TRBV7-9	TRBJ1-2	-	-	TGTGCCAGCAGCTTGGTATGGGTGAAGGAATATGGCTCAACCTTC	CASSLVWVKEYGSTF
TRBV20-1	TRBJ2-1	TRBD1	many	TGCAGTGCAACGGGACAGAAGTACAATGAGCAGTTCTTC	CSATGQKYNEQFF
TRBV12-3/TRBV12-4	TRBJ2-2	TRBD2	-	TGTGCCAGCAGCCCAACTAGCGCCGGGGAGCTGTTTTTT	CASSPTSAGELFF
TRBV10-3	TRBJ1-5	-	-	TGTGCCAGCAGTTACACAGGGCCGTATAGCAATCAGCCCCAGCAGTTT	CASSYTGPYSNQPQQF
TRBV7-3	TRBJ2-1	-	-	TGTGCCAGCAGCTTAAACCCGGGGATTTTTGATGAGCAGTTCTTC	CASSLNPGIFDEQFF
TRBV7-2	TRBJ2-1	TRBD2	-	TGTGCCAGCAGCATATCTAGCGGGGGCATGAACAATGAGCAGTTCTTC	CASSISSGGMNNEQFF
TRBV5-1	TRBJ1-5	-	-	TGTGCCACCAGCCTATACGCAGGCAATCAGCCCCAGCATTTT	CATSLYAGNQPQHF
TRBV2	TRBJ2-7	-	-	TGTGCCAGCTTCCAGGACATCTACGAGCAGTACTTC	CASFQDIYEQYF
TRBV12-3/TRBV12-4	TRBJ2-7	-	few	TGTGCCAGCAGTTTGGGACCTGACGGGGAGCAGTACTTC	CASSLGPDGEQYF
TRBV9	TRBJ2-3	TRBD1	-	TGTGCCAGCAGCGGAGGACAGGGGGGGCGGGGCACAGATACGCAGTATTTT	CASSGGQGGRGTDTQYF
TRBV7-9	TRBJ2-1	-	few	TGTGCCAGCAGCGCATTTCAGAGTGAGCAGTTCTTC	CASSAFQSEQFF
TRBV9	TRBJ2-1	TRBD1	many	TGTGCCAGCAGCGTGGGACAGGCCCCGTTCAATGAGCAGTTCTTC	CASSVGQAPFNEQFF
TRBV27	TRBJ2-3	TRBD2	-	TGTGCCGGAACAGTCACCGGCGGGGGGGGGCTTTCTTTGCAGTATTTT	CAGTVTGGGGLSLQYF
TRBV7-2	TRBJ2-1	-	many	TGTGCCAGCAGCTACGCCGACAGGCCGACGGGTGAGCAGTTCTTC	CASSYADRPTGEQFF
TRBV20-1	TRBJ2-3	TRBD2	-	TGCAGTGCTGCAGCGCGAGCGGGGAGAATCGATACGCAGTATTTT	CSAAARAGRIDTQYF
TRBV6-5	TRBJ1-1	TRBD1	-	TGTGCCAGCAGAGGACAGGTTGACACTGAAGCTTTCTTT	CASRGQVDTEAFF
TRBV20-1	TRBJ2-7	TRBD1	-	TGCAGTGCTCTTACCGGGACAGGCCCAGCAGACGAGCAGTACTTC	CSALTGTGPADEQYF
TRBV12-3/TRBV12-4	TRBJ1-2	-	once	TGTGCCAGCAGTAGGGTGGTTGGGGTCTATGGCTACACCTTC	CASSRVVGVYGYTF
TRBV12-5	TRBJ2-5	-	many	TGTGCTAGTGAAGGGACCTACCAAGAGACCCAGTACTTC	CASEGTYQETQYF
TRBV5-1	TRBJ1-5	-	-	TGCGCCAGCAGCTTAGGGGCAACTAATTCCAATCAGCCCCAGCATTTT	CASSLGATNSNQPQHF
TRBV19	TRBJ1-2	-	-	TGTGCCAGTAGTATAGGGAGGCAGGGGTTAGGTGGCTACACCTTC	CASSIGRQGLGGYTF
TRBV10-1	TRBJ1-2	-	-	TGTGCCAGCAGCGGGGGGGAACACTACGAGCAGACCTTC	CASSGGEHYEQTF
TRBV24-1	TRBJ2-7	TRBD1	-	TGCGCCACCAGGCCGGGACAGGGGGTCTACGAGCAGTACTTC	CATRPGQGVYEQYF
TRBV12-3/TRBV12-4	TRBJ1-5	TRBD1	-	TGTGCCAGCAGTTCCTGGGACAGGGGCAATCAGCCCCAGCATTTT	CASSSWDRGNQPQHF
TRBV19	TRBJ1-6	-	many	TGTGCCAGTAGTATAATCGGGGCGCAGGGTAATTCACCCCTCCACTTT	CASSIIGAQGNSPLHF
TRBV7-2	TRBJ2-5	TRBD2	-	TGTGCCAGCAGCTCTGAGCGGGGGGGACGGGAGACCCAGTACTTC	CASSSERGGRETQYF
TRBV10-2	TRBJ2-3	TRBD2	once	TGCGCCAGCAGTGGAAGCGGGGGACCGGGTACGCAGTATTTT	CASSGSGGPGTQYF
TRBV29-1	TRBJ1-1	-	many	TGCAGCGTTGATAGGAGTGGGAACACTGAAGCTTTCTTT	CSVDRSGNTEAFF
TRBV11-2	TRBJ2-6	-	many	TGTGCCAGCAGCTCCCAGACAGGAGCATACTCTGGGGCCAACGTCCTGACTTTC	CASSSQTGAYSGANVLTF
TRBV10-3	TRBJ2-3	-	-	TGTGTCTGCATTGCTCGGGATGGTGGGAGAGATACGCAGTATTTT	CVCIARDGGRDTQYF